This T cell receptor beta chain was sequenced in a study of cytomegalovirus exposure and HLA in healthy donors. General study findings and limits: Most subjects' HLA-A and HLA-B alleles were reportedly predicted from TCR beta sequences. CMV antigen specificity of three CMV-associated chains was confirmed in vitro.

The PCR ran on 60 Vbeta and 13 Jbeta primers. The method was immunoSEQ multiplex PCR; TCRdb's version includes in-frame clones alone and lacks a portion of them. The profile shows about 120,000 clones, 77% of them singletons. Trimming cost V 2 bases and J 4 bases, with 12 bases left between them. This CDR3 has 14 residues. Germline CDR1 SGHTA, CDR2 FQGNSA. As concerns this clone: Its matching antigen is unknown.

The receptor was derived from a man aged 35 to 55 in good health and CMV-seropositive. Input material: PBMCs. The chain has TRBV7-2 and TRBJ2-7, with D possibly matching TRBD1 (5 bases). In nucleotides, the CDR3 is TGTGCCAGCAGCTTATTGAACAGGAGATACGAGCAGTACTTC. This codes for CASSLLNRRYEQYF.